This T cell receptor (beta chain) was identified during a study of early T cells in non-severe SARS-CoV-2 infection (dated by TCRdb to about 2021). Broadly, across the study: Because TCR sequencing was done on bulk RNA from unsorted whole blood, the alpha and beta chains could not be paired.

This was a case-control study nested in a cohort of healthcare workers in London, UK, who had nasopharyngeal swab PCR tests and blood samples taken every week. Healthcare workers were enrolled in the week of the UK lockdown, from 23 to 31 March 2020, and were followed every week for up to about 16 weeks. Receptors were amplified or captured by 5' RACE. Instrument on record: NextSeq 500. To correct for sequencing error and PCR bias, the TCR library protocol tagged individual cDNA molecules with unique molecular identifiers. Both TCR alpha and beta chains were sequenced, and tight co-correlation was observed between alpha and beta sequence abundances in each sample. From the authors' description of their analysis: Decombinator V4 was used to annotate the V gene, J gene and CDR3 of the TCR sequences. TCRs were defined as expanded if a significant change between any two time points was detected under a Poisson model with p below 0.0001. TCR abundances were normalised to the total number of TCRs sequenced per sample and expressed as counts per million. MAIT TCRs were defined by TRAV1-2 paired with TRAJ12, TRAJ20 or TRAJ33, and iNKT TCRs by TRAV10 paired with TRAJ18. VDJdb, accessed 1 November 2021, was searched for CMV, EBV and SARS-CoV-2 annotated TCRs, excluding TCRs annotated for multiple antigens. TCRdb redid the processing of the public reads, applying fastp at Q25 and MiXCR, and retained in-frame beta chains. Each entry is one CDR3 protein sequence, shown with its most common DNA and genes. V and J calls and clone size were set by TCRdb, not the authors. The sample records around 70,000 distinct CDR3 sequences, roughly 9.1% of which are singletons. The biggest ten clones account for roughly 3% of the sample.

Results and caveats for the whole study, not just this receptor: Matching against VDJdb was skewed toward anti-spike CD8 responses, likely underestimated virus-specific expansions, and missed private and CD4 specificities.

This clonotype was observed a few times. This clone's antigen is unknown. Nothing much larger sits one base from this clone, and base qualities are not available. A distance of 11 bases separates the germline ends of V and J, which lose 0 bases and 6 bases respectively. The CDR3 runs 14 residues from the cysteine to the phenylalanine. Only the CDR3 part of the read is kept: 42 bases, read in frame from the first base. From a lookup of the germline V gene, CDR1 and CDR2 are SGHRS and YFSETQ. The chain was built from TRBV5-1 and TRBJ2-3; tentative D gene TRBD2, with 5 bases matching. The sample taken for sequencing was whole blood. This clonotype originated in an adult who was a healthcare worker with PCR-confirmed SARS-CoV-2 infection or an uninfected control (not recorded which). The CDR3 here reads CASSLGDSDDTQYF. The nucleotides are TGCGCCAGCAGCTTGGGGGATAGCGACGATACGCAGTATTTT.